These T cell receptor beta chains were read from a single sample in a study of blood T cells in healthy people across ages. TCRdb re-called the 5' RACE reads with MiXCR, one entry per CDR3 protein. Seen here are 1.8 million or so distinct CDR3 sequences, roughly two fifths observed once, and the top ten hold more than 20%. Sequenced sample: blood. The receptors shown here come from a human donor in good health. Both conserved end residues are trimmed from each CDR3. Each record gives: V gene, CDR3 length, D gene, J gene, CDR3 protein. A D gene is named only where the DNA matches it firmly.

V: TRBV4-2
length: 14
D: TRBD2
J: TRBJ2-5
CDR3: ASSQVTSGGQETQY

V: TRBV2
length: 10
D: TRBD1
J: TRBJ1-5
CDR3: AGGQQDQPQH

V: TRBV20-1
length: 13
D: -
J: TRBJ2-3
CDR3: SARGEASSADTQY

V: TRBV5-1
length: 13
D: -
J: TRBJ2-3
CDR3: ASSLDREDADTQY

V: TRBV18
length: 12
D: -
J: -
CDR3: ASSPSAGRYEQY

V: TRBV11-2
length: 14
D: TRBD2
J: TRBJ2-5
CDR3: ASSLGVAGEGETQY

V: TRBV7-2
length: 17
D: TRBD2
J: TRBJ2-3
CDR3: ASSLAFGLAGGITDTQY

V: TRBV29-1
length: 12
D: -
J: TRBJ1-1
CDR3: SVEDPPLAAEAF

V: TRBV21-1
length: 12
D: -
J: TRBJ2-1
CDR3: ASSPPRGIDEQF

V: TRBV4-2
length: 13
D: -
J: TRBJ2-7
CDR3: ASSQDLVGTYEQY

V: TRBV9
length: 15
D: TRBD2
J: TRBJ2-5
CDR3: ASSVGGGGLVYERQY

V: TRBV10-3
length: 13
D: -
J: TRBJ2-3
CDR3: AISTTATQTDTQY

V: TRBV15
length: 14
D: -
J: TRBJ2-3
CDR3: ATSLDPRRYTDTQY

V: TRBV29-1
length: 15
D: TRBD1
J: TRBJ2-4
CDR3: SVEDLQTGGRYNEQY

V: TRBV7-8
length: 11
D: TRBD1
J: TRBJ1-1
CDR3: ASSLVSGGEAF

V: TRBV10-3
length: 10
D: -
J: TRBJ2-2
CDR3: AISVGEVGLF

V: TRBV3-1
length: 13
D: -
J: TRBJ2-5
CDR3: ASSRGQWGEETQY

V: TRBV11-3
length: 12
D: TRBD1
J: TRBJ1-6
CDR3: ASSVRGLGSPLH

V: TRBV4-3
length: 15
D: -
J: TRBJ2-3
CDR3: ASSQGRRGPSTDTQY

V: TRBV6-5
length: 13
D: TRBD1
J: TRBJ2-3
CDR3: ASSSAGQGVDTQY

V: TRBV13
length: 14
D: -
J: -
CDR3: ASSFGPGGTYYEQY

V: TRBV21-1
length: 9
D: -
J: TRBJ2-3
CDR3: PAPCTDTQY

V: TRBV28
length: 9
D: -
J: TRBJ2-7
CDR3: ASRQGYEQY

V: TRBV29-1
length: 12
D: -
J: -
CDR3: SVEAAGGRYEQY

V: TRBV3-1
length: 12
D: TRBD2
J: TRBJ2-1
CDR3: ASASQAGRNEQF

V: TRBV12-3/TRBV12-4
length: 11
D: -
J: TRBJ1-2
CDR3: ASSFQVPYGYT

V: TRBV4-3
length: 19
D: -
J: TRBJ2-2
CDR3: ASSQGIAEDEQYFGAGELF

V: TRBV2
length: 12
D: -
J: TRBJ1-5
CDR3: ASRLGGLNQPQH

V: TRBV3-1
length: 15
D: TRBD2
J: -
CDR3: ASSKTSGGLSYNEQY

V: TRBV5-1
length: 12
D: TRBD1
J: TRBJ2-2
CDR3: ASSTGQGPWELV

V: TRBV18
length: 14
D: -
J: TRBJ2-1
CDR3: ASSPPVGHSYNEQF

V: TRBV12-3/TRBV12-4
length: 12
D: -
J: TRBJ1-5
CDR3: ASRTPGINQPQH

V: TRBV6-6
length: 13
D: TRBD1
J: TRBJ1-1
CDR3: AVLKGQGSGTEAF

V: TRBV6-2/TRBV6-3
length: 13
D: TRBD2
J: TRBJ2-1
CDR3: ASRLTSGGIGEQF

V: TRBV9
length: 13
D: -
J: TRBJ1-6
CDR3: ASSPLSGENSPLH

V: TRBV6-5
length: 12
D: -
J: TRBJ2-7
CDR3: ASSSGTGNYQQY

V: TRBV6-5
length: 12
D: -
J: TRBJ2-7
CDR3: ATGRGGGSYEQY

V: TRBV29-1
length: 10
D: -
J: TRBJ2-1
CDR3: SLSLGHNEQF

V: TRBV29-1
length: 10
D: -
J: TRBJ2-7
CDR3: SVGLTTYEQY

V: TRBV6-6
length: 12
D: -
J: TRBJ1-5
CDR3: ASSYAKVGQPQH

V: TRBV5-1
length: 12
D: -
J: TRBJ2-5
CDR3: ASSLRVVGETQY

V: TRBV6-5
length: 11
D: TRBD1
J: TRBJ1-2
CDR3: ASSSGGLSGYT

V: TRBV2
length: 16
D: -
J: TRBJ2-1
CDR3: ASSDDTTTQLRKNEQF

V: TRBV5-6
length: 14
D: -
J: TRBJ2-5
CDR3: ASSLQGWGAQETQY

V: TRBV29-1
length: 11
D: -
J: TRBJ1-1
CDR3: SVGKWAKFEAF

V: TRBV6-2/TRBV6-3
length: 11
D: -
J: TRBJ2-5
CDR3: ASSYAFRETQY

V: TRBV20-1
length: 10
D: -
J: TRBJ2-7
CDR3: SAGVALGEQY

V: TRBV5-8
length: 10
D: -
J: TRBJ2-5
CDR3: ASSYTTVAQY

V: TRBV2
length: 13
D: -
J: TRBJ2-7
CDR3: ASSLVSGQGAEQY

V: TRBV4-3
length: 14
D: -
J: TRBJ2-4
CDR3: ASSSGRYGFKNIQY

V: TRBV7-3
length: 11
D: -
J: TRBJ1-1
CDR3: ASSLMTDTEAF

V: TRBV29-1
length: 10
D: -
J: TRBJ2-5
CDR3: SVNRQQETQY

V: TRBV7-8
length: 12
D: -
J: TRBJ2-4
CDR3: ASSLEMGKNIQY